Here is one T cell receptor beta chain with its context. The data derive from a study of cytomegalovirus exposure and HLA in healthy donors. This CDR3 has 17 residues. CDR1 SGHNT and CDR2 YYREEE come from the germline V gene (reference sequence). Trimming removed 4 bases from V and 7 bases from J; junction bases left unmatched: 18. PCR amplification relied on 60 Vbeta primers (plus 13 Jbeta primers). The repertoire was sequenced with immunoSEQ multiplex PCR; TCRdb's copy has only in-frame clones and lacks some. The sample lists tens of thousands of clones, around 85% occurring once. This clonotype was sampled from a girl aged 2 to 9 in good health and CMV-seropositive. V and J are TRBV5-4 and TRBJ1-2; the match to TRBD1 covers 8 bases. The material sequenced was PBMCs. The CDR3 DNA reads as TGTGCCAGCAGCACAAAGACCCAGACAGGGGTGGTACGTGGCTACACCTTC. It yields the protein CASSTKTQTGVVRGYTF. The full variable domain, completed using reference TRBV5-4 and TRBJ1-2, is ETGVTQSPTHLIKTRGQQVTLRCSSQSGHNTVSWYQQALGQGPQFIFQYYREEENGRGNFPPRFSGLQFPNYSSELNVNALELDDSALYLCASSTKTQTGVVRGYTFGSGTRLTVV.